These 9 T cell receptor beta chains originate from one sample sequenced in a study of OX40 agonist ivuxolimab in advanced cancers. Profiling relied on immunoSEQ multiplex PCR, and the TCRdb table lists in-frame clones only, not all of them. The table shows some 48,000 clones, with around nine tenths occurring only once. Specimen: CD4+ or CD8+ T cells sorted from blood, collected in a trial of the OX40 agonist ivuxolimab. These receptors originate from an adult with an advanced solid tumor such as melanoma, head and neck, liver or kidney cancer.

The J gene is TRBJ2-7, the V gene TRBV27; TRBD1 matches at 9 bases. CDR1 MNHEY and CDR2 SMNVEV come from the germline V gene (reference sequence). J lost 3 bases, V lost 4 bases, and 7 bases had no gene match. This CDR3 has 15 amino acids. The CDR3 DNA reads TGTGCCAGCAGTTCCTCGGGACAGGGAATCTACGAGCAGTACTTC. It codes for CASSSSGQGIYEQYF.

This clone was picked up a small number of times. This chain joins TRBV6-1 and TRBJ2-2; 7 bases fit TRBD2. V dropped 1 base and J dropped 6; count of bases not matched to a gene: 5. CDR3 size: 15 residues. The germline V gene has CDR1 MNHNS and CDR2 SASEGT. The CDR3 bases are TGTGCCAGCAGTGAAGATGTGGGGGGGGCCGGGGAGCTGTTTTTT. Translation: CASSEDVGGAGELFF.

V is TRBV30 and J is TRBJ1-1, with 8 positions matching TRBD1. Germline V gene lookup returns CDR1 GTSNPN and CDR2 SVGIG (reference sequence). J lost 7 bases, V lost 4 bases, and 8 bases had no gene match. CDR3 length equals 13 residues. CDR3 residues: CAWTGTGTGEAFF. CDR3 sequence (DNA): TGTGCCTGGACGGGGACCGGGACAGGTGAAGCTTTCTTT.

This chain joins TRBV5-4 and TRBJ1-3, with D hard to call. This CDR3 is 12 amino acids long. The germline CDR1 and CDR2 sequences are SGHNT and YYREEE (reference sequence). V gave up 4 bases and J gave up 8 bases, with 10 bases separating them. The CDR3 protein is CASSPRGDTIYF. DNA of the CDR3: TGTGCCAGCAGCCCCCGGGGAGACACCATATATTTT.

CDR3 DNA sequence: TGTGCCAGCAGTCCCCTCCGACCCTTGGGATACACCTTC. Its protein is CASSPLRPLGYTF. The chain employs TRBV27 and TRBJ1-2; D is unresolved. From germline, CDR1 is MNHEY and CDR2 SMNVEV (reference sequence). CDR3 length: 13 residues. Trimming shortened V by 5 bases and J by 11 bases, and 18 bases separated the two germline ends.

The genes are TRBV4-1 and TRBJ1-1; D is uncertain. Germline CDR1 is MGHRA and CDR2 is YSYEKL. This CDR3 has 13 amino acids. Trimming took 2 bases from V and 1 from J, leaving 5 bases between them. The CDR3 loop reads CASSQKENTEAFF. DNA of the CDR3: TGCGCCAGCAGCCAAAAGGAGAACACTGAAGCTTTCTTT.

The CDR3 DNA reads as TGTGCCAGCAGCGAACTCGGTGGTCGGAACACCATATATTTT. Encoded protein: CASSELGGRNTIYF. The rearrangement joins TRBV7-6 to TRBJ1-3; D uncertain. The CDR3 runs to 14 residues. The V end lost 5 bases, the J end lost 7 bases, and 15 bases lay between the germline ends. CDR1 is SGHVS, CDR2 FNYEAQ, per germline.

The chain carries TRBV13 and TRBJ2-3, with 9 bases aligning to TRBD2. The V and J ends lost 1 base and 6 bases, in that order; junction bases with no gene match: 5. The CDR3 consists of 15 residues. Germline-derived CDR1 and CDR2 are PRHDT and FYEKMQ (reference sequence). CDR3 protein: CASSLERGDLDTQYF. CDR3 DNA: TGTGCCAGCAGCTTAGAGCGGGGGGACCTGGATACGCAGTATTTT.

V gene TRBV5-6 combines with J gene TRBJ1-1; tentatively, D is TRBD1 (5 bases). Germline loops: CDR1 SGHDT, CDR2 YYEEEE. Trimming shortened V by 4 bases and J by 5 bases, and 18 bases separated the two germline ends. This CDR3 contains 15 residues. The CDR3 coding sequence is TGTGCCAGCAGCGACAATCAGGGAAGGACGACTGAAGCTTTCTTT. As protein: CASSDNQGRTTEAFF.